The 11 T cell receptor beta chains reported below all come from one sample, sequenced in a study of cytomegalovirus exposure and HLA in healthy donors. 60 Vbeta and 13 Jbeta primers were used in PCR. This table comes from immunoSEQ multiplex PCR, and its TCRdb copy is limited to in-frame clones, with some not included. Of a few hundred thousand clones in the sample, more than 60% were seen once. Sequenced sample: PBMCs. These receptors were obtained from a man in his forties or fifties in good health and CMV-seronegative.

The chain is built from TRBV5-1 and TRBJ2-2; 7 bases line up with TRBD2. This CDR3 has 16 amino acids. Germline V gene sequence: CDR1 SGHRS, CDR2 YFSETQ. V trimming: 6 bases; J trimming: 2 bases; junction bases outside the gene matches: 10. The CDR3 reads CASTTLASGNTGELFF. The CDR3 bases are TGCGCCAGCACCACATTGGCTAGCGGCAACACCGGGGAGCTGTTTTTT.

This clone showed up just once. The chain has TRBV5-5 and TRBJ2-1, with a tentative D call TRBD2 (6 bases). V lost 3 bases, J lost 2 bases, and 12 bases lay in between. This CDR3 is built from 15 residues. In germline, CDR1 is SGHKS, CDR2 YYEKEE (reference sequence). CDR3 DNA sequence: TGTGCCAGCAGCTCGCCCGGGGGACCCTACAATGAGCAGTTCTTC. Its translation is CASSSPGGPYNEQFF.

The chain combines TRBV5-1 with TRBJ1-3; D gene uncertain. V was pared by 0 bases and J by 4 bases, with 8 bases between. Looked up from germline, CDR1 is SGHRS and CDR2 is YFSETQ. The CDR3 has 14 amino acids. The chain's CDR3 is CASSLDPVGNTIYF. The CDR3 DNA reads TGCGCCAGCAGCTTGGATCCAGTAGGAAACACCATATATTTT.

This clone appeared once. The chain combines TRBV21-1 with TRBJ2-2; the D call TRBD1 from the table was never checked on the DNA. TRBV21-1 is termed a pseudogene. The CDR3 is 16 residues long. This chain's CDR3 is CASSKPETVNTGELFF. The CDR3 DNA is TGTGCCAGCAGCAAACCCGAGACAGTCAACACCGGGGAGCTGTTTTTT.

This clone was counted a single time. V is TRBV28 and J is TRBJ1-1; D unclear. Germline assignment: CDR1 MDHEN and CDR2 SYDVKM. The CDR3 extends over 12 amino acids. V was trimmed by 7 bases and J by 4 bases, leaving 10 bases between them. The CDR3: CASTGVSTEAFF. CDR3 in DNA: TGTGCCAGCACCGGGGTCAGCACTGAAGCTTTCTTT. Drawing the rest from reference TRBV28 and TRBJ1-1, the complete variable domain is DVKVTQSSRYLVKRTGEKVFLECVQDMDHENMFWYRQDPGLGLRLIYFSYDVKMKEKGDIPEGYSVSREKKERFSLILESASTNQTSMYLCASTGVSTEAFFGQGTRLTVV.

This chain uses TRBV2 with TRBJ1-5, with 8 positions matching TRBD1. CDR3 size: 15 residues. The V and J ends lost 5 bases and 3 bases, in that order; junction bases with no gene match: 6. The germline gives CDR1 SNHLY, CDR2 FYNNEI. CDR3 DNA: TGTGCCAGCAGTTTTGAGGACAGGGACAATCAGCCCCAGCATTTT. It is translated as CASSFEDRDNQPQHF.

Here the CDR3 DNA reads TGTGCCAGCGGACTCCCCGTGAACACCGGGGAGCTGTTTTTT. Translation: CASGLPVNTGELFF. The chain employs TRBV19 and TRBJ2-2, with a possible D match to TRBD2 (5 bases). The CDR3 contains 14 residues. Germline lookup yields CDR1 LNHDA and CDR2 SQIVND (reference sequence). Trimming cost V 9 bases and J 1 base, with 12 bases left between them.

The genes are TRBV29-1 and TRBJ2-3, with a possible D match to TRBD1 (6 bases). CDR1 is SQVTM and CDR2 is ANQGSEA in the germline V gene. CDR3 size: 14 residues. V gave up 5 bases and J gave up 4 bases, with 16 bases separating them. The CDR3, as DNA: TGCAGCGTTAGGGCCTTACGACAGGCAGATACGCAGTATTTT. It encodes CSVRALRQADTQYF.

CDR3 nucleotides: TGTGCCAGCAGCTTAGGTGGGTTTTTAGCGGGGGGGCCCAACAATGAGCAGTTCTTC. It codes for CASSLGGFLAGGPNNEQFF. V is TRBV11-3 and J is TRBJ2-1; 11 bases agree with TRBD2. This CDR3 is built from 19 residues. V shed 1 base, J shed 5 bases, and the junction held 13 bases outside the gene matches. Germline lookup yields CDR1 SGHNT and CDR2 YENEEA.

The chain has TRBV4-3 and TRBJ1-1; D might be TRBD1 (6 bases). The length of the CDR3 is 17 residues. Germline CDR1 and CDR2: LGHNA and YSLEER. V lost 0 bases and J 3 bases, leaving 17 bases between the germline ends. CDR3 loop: CASSQDRVLRGDTEAFF. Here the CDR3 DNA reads TGCGCCAGCAGCCAAGATCGAGTCCTCAGGGGAGACACTGAAGCTTTCTTT.

CDR3: CASSLFPGQGAENSPLHF. The CDR3 bases are TGTGCCAGCAGCTTATTTCCGGGACAGGGGGCCGAAAATTCACCCCTCCACTTT. The V gene is TRBV7-2, the J gene TRBJ1-6; 12 bases line up with TRBD1. The trim removed 2 bases at V and 7 bases at J, leaving 9 bases unmatched. CDR1 is SGHTA and CDR2 is FQGNSA in the germline V gene. The CDR3 length is 18 residues.